Included here is one T cell receptor beta chain sequence, with context. The source of the sample is a study of blood T cells in healthy people across ages. Together with a sample-barcoded 5' primer, a J-beta primer mix was included in a second PCR lasting about 7 to 12 cycles. Each cDNA molecule was tagged by a template-switch adaptor that had 12 random nucleotides. TCRdb independently ran MiXCR on the 5' RACE reads; one entry per CDR3 protein. Counted here are hundreds of thousands of distinct CDR3 sequences, 40% to 45% occurring once; the ten biggest clones make up 30%. The CDR3 length is 16 residues. The germline CDR1 and CDR2 sequences are LGHDT and YNNKEL (reference sequence). The V gene lost 0 bases and the J gene lost 7 bases, with 15 bases spanning the gap.

Sequenced: blood. This clonotype was obtained from a man older than 75 in good health. This sequence joins TRBV3-1 and TRBJ1-4; D gene unclear. The CDR3 DNA sequence: TGTGCCAGCAGCCAAGATTGCCCCGTTTTCGGTGAAAAACTGTTTTTT. As protein: CASSQDCPVFGEKLFF. The entire variable domain, with the rest obtained from reference TRBV3-1 and TRBJ1-4, is as follows: DTAVSQTPKYLVTQMGNDKSIKCEQNLGHDTMYWYKQDSKKFLKIMFSYNNKELIINETVPNRFSPKSPDKAHLNLHINSLELGDSAVYFCASSQDCPVFGEKLFFGSGTQLSVL.